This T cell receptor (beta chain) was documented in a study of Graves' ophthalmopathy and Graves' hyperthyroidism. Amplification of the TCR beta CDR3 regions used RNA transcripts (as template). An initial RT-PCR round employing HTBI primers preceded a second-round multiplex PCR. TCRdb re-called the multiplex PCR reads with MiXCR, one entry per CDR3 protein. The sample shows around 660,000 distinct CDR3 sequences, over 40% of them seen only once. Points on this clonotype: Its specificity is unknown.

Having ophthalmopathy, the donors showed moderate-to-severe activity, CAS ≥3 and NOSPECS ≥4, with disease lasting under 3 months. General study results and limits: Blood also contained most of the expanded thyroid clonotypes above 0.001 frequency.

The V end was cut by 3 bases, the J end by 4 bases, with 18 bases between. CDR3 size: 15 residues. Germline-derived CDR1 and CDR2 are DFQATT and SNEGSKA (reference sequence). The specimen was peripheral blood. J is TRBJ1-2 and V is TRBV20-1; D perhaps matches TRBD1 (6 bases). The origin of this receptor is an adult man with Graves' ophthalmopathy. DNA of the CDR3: TGCAGTGCTAGTGTGGGGGGCCCAGGATTCTATGGCTACACCTTC. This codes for CSASVGGPGFYGYTF.